This TCR beta chain was found in a study of radiotherapy plus CTLA-4 blockade in lung cancer. Points on this clone: Antigen unknown.

Here immunoSEQ multiplex PCR was the method, and the copy in TCRdb shows in-frame clones only, minus some. The data show 34,000 or so clones, around 70% seen once. CDR1 is SGHVS, CDR2 FNYEAQ, per germline. V lost 1 base, J lost 5 bases, and 15 bases lay in between. The CDR3 length is 15 residues. Study-wide findings and caveats: Tumor-origin TCR clones grew in blood after radiotherapy plus ipilimumab. How blood T cell clones changed early, along with interferon-beta, reportedly forecast response best.

The chain combines TRBV7-6 with TRBJ2-7; D gene unclear. The sample was peripheral blood, taken from a patient treated with radiotherapy plus ipilimumab. The clonotype comes from a human donor with non-small cell lung cancer that progressed on radiotherapy plus ipilimumab. The CDR3 coding sequence is TGTGCCAGCAGCTTAGAGGCTAGGGTGAGCCACGAGCAGTACTTC. Amino acid sequence: CASSLEARVSHEQYF.